This T cell receptor (beta chain) was observed in a study of blood T cell repertoires in COVID-19. Assay: immunoSEQ multiplex PCR; the TCRdb copy retains only in-frame clones and omits some. The table lists approximately 220,000 clones, around 85% of them singletons. V was pared by 0 bases and J by 1 base, with 10 bases between. The CDR3 covers 16 residues. CDR1 and CDR2 from the germline V gene are SGHRS and YFSETQ. The receptor's source is a man aged 35 to 55 who had recovered from COVID-19. This chain links TRBV5-1 with TRBJ2-2; the D gene is possibly TRBD2 (5 bases). The source material was PBMCs or T cells enriched from blood (not recorded which). CDR3 protein: CASSLEAGQNTGELFF. CDR3 nucleotide sequence: TGCGCCAGCAGCTTGGAGGCGGGCCAGAACACCGGGGAGCTGTTTTTT.